This TCR beta chain comes out of a study of CD8 T cells in Susac syndrome. RNA amounts of roughly 0.45 to 1 ug underwent reverse transcription with random hexamers. TCRdb recomputed calls from the immunoSEQ multiplex PCR reads with MiXCR, one row per CDR3 protein. The sample contains around 130,000 distinct CDR3 sequences, around 94% of which appear only once. V lost 2 bases and J 7 bases, leaving 12 bases between the germline ends. The CDR3 has 14 residues. CDR1 is SGDLS and CDR2 is YYNGEE in the germline V gene. The sequencing input was CD8+ T cells from PBMCs. The sequence came from a human donor with Susac syndrome. This chain connects TRBV9 to TRBJ2-2, with D unclear. The DNA of the CDR3 is TGTGCCAGCAGCGTGGATGGTCTGGGCGGGGAGCTGTTTTTT. Translation: CASSVDGLGGELFF.